This TCR beta chain appears in the sequencing data of a study of breast tumors, draining lymph nodes, adjacent tissues. This CDR3 spans 14 amino acids. The trim removed 9 bases at V and 4 bases at J, leaving 8 bases unmatched. Germline V gives CDR1 MNHEY, CDR2 SVGEGT. Study-level points and caveats: Tumor T cell lymph node origin was a supported hypothesis, not proven. Most tumor T cells seemingly derive from lymph node, then expand in tumor. Tumor TCR diversity was below lymph nodes but above nontumor tissue.

MiXCR, applied by TCRdb to the multiplex PCR reads, yields one record per CDR3 protein. The sample includes about 230,000 distinct CDR3 sequences, 32% of them seen just once. A word on this clonotype: Its antigen is not identified.

Breast cancer patients provided tissue from their axillary draining lymph nodes. This sequence originates from a female donor with breast cancer. Some clones in this sample may be carry-over from other donors' samples. Input material: axillary lymph node tissue. The rearrangement links TRBV6-2 or TRBV6-3 to TRBJ2-1, with 8 nucleotides matching TRBD2. The CDR3 coding sequence is TGTGCCAGTATACCGGGAGGGCCGTACAATGAGCAGTTCTTC. As protein: CASIPGGPYNEQFF.